The T cell receptor (beta chain) described here comes from a study of read filtering for tumor transcriptome and immune sequencing. Whole-study context: Patients were approximately 17 male and around 13 female, mean age around 70 years, range about 45 to 85.

The CDR3 consists of 18 residues. Germline V gene lookup returns CDR1 LGHNA and CDR2 YNFKEQ. Trimming cost V 0 bases and J 4 bases; bases outside gene matches: 11. Molecular barcoded adaptors covering alpha/delta and beta/gamma chains were used on approximately 400 ng RNA. TCRdb recomputed calls from the reads with MiXCR, one row per CDR3 protein. The data show roughly 69,000 distinct CDR3 sequences, around 13% seen once. This clonotype was seen at least ten times. Its antigen is as yet unknown. Findings of the study overall: Correlation between methods rose after single-read clonotypes were removed.

This rearrangement joins TRBV4-2 to TRBJ2-1; 8 bases align to TRBD2. Sample: a population of CD138-negative cells sorted from bone marrow. The clonotype originates from a donor over 35 with multiple myeloma. The CDR3 region has the DNA TGTGCCAGCAGCCAAGAAGCCACCAAACTAGCGGCATACAATGAGCAGTTCTTC. Its translation: CASSQEATKLAAYNEQFF.